The clone carrying this T cell receptor beta chain ranks as medium-sized. This sample is part of a study of shared clonotypes between healthy human individuals. Every subset had its genomic DNA shared out evenly among several immunoSEQ plates. This table comes from immunoSEQ multiplex PCR, and its TCRdb copy is limited to in-frame clones, with some not included. The sample has about 510,000 clones; approximately 79% are singletons. The source material was PBMCs. The TCR sequence derives from a woman in her thirties or forties in good health. Some clones in this sample may be carry-over from other donors' samples.

DNA for the CDR3: TGTGCCAGCAGCTTGGTAGGAGGGGGACTTACGAGCAATCAGCCCCAGCATTTT. Protein: CASSLVGGGLTSNQPQHF. The genes are TRBV7-9 and TRBJ1-5; D perhaps matches TRBD1 (6 bases). The CDR3 covers 18 residues. Looked up from germline, CDR1 is SEHNR and CDR2 is FQNEAQ (reference sequence). V lost 3 bases to trimming and J lost 1 base, with 19 bases between them.